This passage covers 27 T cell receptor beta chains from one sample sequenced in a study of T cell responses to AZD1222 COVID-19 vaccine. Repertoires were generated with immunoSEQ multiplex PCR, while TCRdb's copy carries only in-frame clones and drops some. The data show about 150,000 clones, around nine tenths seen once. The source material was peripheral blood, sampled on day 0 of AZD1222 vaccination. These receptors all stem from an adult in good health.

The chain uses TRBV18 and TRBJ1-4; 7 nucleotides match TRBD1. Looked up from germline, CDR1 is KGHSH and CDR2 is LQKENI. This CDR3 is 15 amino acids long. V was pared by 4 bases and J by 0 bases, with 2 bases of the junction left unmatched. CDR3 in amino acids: CASSRGQPTNEKLFF. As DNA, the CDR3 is TGTGCCAGCTCACGGGGACAGCCAACTAATGAAAAACTGTTTTTT.

As DNA, the CDR3 is TGTGCCAGCAGTCCCACAGGGGGCATTGGTGGGGCCAACGTCCTGACTTTC. Translation gives CASSPTGGIGGANVLTF. The chain recombines TRBV6-4 with TRBJ2-6, with 9 bases fitting TRBD1. Germline assignment: CDR1 MRHNA and CDR2 SNTAGT. This CDR3 contains 17 residues. V was pared by 5 bases and J by 3 bases, with 8 bases of the junction left unmatched.

As DNA, the CDR3 is TGTGCCAGCAGGGCGGCGGGAGGCCTACCTATATCCTACGAGCAGTACTTC. Its translation is CASRAAGGLPISYEQYF. The chain employs TRBV7-8 and TRBJ2-7; 8 bases match TRBD2. The ends lost 6 bases at V and 1 base at J; junction bases unmatched: 14. This CDR3 has 17 amino acids. Germline CDR1 SGHVS, CDR2 FQNEAQ.

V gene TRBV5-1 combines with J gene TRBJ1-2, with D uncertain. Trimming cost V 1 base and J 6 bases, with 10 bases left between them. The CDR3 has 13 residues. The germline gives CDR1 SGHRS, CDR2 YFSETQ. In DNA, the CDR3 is TGCGCCAGCAGCTTGTTCAGTAGTAATGGCTACACCTTC. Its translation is CASSLFSSNGYTF.

The CDR3 protein is CASIPTVNTEAFF. In nucleotides, the CDR3 is TGTGCCAGCATCCCGACAGTGAACACTGAAGCTTTCTTT. The chain links TRBV28 to TRBJ1-1, with D perhaps matching TRBD1 (5 bases). V gave up 7 bases and J gave up 0 bases, with 9 bases separating them. The CDR3 extends over 13 amino acids. Germline V lookup: CDR1 MDHEN, CDR2 SYDVKM.

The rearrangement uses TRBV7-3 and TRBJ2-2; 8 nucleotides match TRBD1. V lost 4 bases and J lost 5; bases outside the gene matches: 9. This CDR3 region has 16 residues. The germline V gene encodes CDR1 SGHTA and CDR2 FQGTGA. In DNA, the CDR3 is TGTGCCAGCAGCTCATCTCAGGGGGCGCGGACCGGGGAGCTGTTTTTT. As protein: CASSSSQGARTGELFF.

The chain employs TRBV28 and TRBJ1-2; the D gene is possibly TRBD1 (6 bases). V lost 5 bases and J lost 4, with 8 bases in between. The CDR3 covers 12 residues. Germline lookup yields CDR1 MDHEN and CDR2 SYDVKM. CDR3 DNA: TGTGCCAGCAGTAGGGGGTCCTATGGCTACACCTTC. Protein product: CASSRGSYGYTF.

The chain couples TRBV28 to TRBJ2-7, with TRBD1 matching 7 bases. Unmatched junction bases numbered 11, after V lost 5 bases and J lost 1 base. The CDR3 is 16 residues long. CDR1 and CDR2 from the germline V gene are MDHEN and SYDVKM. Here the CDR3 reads CASSPYRGVLSYEQYF. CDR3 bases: TGTGCCAGCAGTCCTTACAGGGGAGTCCTATCCTACGAGCAGTACTTC.

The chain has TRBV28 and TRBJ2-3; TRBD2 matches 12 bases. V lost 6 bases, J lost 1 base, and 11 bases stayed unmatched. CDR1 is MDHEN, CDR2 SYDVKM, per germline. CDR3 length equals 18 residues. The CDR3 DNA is TGTGCCAGCAGCAGGAGCCTAGCGGGGGGGCGGGGCACAGATACGCAGTATTTT. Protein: CASSRSLAGGRGTDTQYF.

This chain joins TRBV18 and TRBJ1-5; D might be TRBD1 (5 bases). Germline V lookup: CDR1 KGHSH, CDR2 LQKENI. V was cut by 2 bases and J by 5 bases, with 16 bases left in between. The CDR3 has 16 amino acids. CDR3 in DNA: TGTGCCAGCTCACCAGTCGGGGGAGCGACCTATCAGCCCCAGCATTTT. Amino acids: CASSPVGGATYQPQHF.

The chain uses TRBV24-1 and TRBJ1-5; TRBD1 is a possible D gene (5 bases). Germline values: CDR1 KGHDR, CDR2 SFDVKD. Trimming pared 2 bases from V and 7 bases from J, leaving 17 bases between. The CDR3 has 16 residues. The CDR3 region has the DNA TGTGCCACCAGTGATTCCCAATGGGAGGGGATCCAGCCCCAGCATTTT. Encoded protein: CATSDSQWEGIQPQHF.

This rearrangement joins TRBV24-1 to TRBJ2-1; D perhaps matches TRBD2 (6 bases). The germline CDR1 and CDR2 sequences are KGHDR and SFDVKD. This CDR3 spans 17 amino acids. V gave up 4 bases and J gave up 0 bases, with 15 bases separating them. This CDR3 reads CATSDASGLVSYNEQFF. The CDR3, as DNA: TGTGCCACCAGTGACGCCAGCGGGCTAGTCTCCTACAATGAGCAGTTCTTC.

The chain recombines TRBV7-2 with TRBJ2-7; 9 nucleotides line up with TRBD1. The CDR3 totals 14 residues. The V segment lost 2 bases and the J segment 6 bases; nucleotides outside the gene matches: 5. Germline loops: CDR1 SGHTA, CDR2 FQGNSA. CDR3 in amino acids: CASSLTGGLSEQYF. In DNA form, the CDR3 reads TGTGCCAGCAGCTTAACAGGGGGCTTGAGCGAGCAGTACTTC.

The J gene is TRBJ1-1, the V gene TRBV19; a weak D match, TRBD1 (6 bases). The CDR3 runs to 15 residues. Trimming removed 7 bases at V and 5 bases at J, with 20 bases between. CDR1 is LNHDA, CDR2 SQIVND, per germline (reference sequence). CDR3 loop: CASTPHRAGETEAFF. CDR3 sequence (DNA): TGTGCCAGTACTCCACACCGGGCAGGGGAAACTGAAGCTTTCTTT.

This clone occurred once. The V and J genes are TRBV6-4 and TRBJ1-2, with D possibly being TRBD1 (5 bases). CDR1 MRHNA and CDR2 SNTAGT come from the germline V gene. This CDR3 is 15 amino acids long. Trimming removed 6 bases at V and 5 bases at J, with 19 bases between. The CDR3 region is CASRPRDGAMYGYTF. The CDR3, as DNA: TGTGCCAGCAGGCCAAGAGATGGGGCAATGTATGGCTACACCTTC.

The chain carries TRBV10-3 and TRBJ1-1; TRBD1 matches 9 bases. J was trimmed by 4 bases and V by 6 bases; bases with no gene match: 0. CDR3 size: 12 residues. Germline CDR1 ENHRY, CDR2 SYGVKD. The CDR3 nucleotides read TGTGCCATCAGGGACAGGGGCACTGAAGCTTTCTTT. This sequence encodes CAIRDRGTEAFF.

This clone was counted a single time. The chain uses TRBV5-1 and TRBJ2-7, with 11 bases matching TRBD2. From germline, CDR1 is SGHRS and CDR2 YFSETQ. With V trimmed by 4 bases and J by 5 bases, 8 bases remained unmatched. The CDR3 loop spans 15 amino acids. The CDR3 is CASSPQTSGRDEQYF. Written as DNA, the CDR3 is TGCGCCAGCAGCCCACAAACTAGCGGGAGAGACGAGCAGTACTTC.

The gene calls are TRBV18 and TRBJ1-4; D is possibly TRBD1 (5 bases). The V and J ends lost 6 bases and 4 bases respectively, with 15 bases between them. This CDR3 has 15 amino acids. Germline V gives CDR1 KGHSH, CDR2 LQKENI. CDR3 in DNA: TGTGCCAGCTCTCCCTTCTGGGGGATTAATGAAAAACTGTTTTTT. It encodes CASSPFWGINEKLFF.

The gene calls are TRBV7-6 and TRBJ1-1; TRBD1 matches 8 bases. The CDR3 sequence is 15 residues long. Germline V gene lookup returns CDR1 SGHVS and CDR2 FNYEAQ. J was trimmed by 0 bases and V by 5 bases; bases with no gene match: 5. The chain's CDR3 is CASSPGTGLNTEAFF. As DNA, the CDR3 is TGTGCCAGCAGCCCCGGGACAGGCTTGAACACTGAAGCTTTCTTT.

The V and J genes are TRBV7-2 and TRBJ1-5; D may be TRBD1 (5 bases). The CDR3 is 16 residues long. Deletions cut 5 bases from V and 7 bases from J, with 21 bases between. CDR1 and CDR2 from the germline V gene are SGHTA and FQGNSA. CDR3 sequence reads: CASSPLPQGLGQPQHF. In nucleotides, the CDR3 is TGTGCCAGCAGCCCTTTACCCCAGGGTTTAGGACAGCCCCAGCATTTT.

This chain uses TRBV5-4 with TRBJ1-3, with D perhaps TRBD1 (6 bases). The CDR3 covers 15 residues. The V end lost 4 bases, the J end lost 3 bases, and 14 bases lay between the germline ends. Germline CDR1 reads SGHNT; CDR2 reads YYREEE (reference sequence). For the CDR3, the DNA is TGTGCCAGCAGCCTCCTCGGGGGGCTTGGAAACACCATATATTTT. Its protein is CASSLLGGLGNTIYF.

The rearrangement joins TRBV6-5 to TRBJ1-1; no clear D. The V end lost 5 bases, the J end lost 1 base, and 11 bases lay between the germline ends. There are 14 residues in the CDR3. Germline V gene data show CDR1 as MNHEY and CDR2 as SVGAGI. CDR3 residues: CASSMLTRNTEAFF. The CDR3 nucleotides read TGTGCCAGCAGTATGTTAACAAGGAACACTGAAGCTTTCTTT.

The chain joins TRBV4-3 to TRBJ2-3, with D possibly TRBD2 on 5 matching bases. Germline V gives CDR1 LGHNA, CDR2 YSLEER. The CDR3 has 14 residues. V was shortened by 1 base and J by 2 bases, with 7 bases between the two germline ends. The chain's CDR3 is CASSQGLLTDTQYF. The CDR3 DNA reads TGCGCCAGCAGCCAAGGACTACTCACAGATACGCAGTATTTT.

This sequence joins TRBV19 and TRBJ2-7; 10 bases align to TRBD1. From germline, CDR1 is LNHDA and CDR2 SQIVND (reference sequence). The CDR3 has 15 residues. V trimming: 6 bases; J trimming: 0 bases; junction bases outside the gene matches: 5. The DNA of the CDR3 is TGTGCCAGTAGACCGTGGACAGGGGGCTCCTACGAGCAGTACTTC. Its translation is CASRPWTGGSYEQYF. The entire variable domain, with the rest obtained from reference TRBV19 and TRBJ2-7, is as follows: DGGITQSPKYLFRKEGQNVTLSCEQNLNHDAMYWYRQDPGQGLRLIYYSQIVNDFQKGDIAEGYSVSREKKESFPLTVTSAQKNPTAFYLCASRPWTGGSYEQYFGPGTRLTVT.

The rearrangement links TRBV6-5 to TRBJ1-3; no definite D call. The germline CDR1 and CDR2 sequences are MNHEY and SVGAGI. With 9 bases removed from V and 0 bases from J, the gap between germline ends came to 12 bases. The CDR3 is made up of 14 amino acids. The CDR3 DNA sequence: TGTGCCAGTAGACCGACCTTCTCTGGAAACACCATATATTTT. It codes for CASRPTFSGNTIYF.

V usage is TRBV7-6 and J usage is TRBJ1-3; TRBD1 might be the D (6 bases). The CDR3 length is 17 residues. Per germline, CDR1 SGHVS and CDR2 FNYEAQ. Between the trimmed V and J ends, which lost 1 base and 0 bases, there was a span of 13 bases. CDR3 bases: TGTGCCAGCAGCTTAGTCGGGGGCGGAATCTCTGGAAACACCATATATTTT. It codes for CASSLVGGGISGNTIYF.

CDR3 DNA sequence: TGTGCCAGTAGTATGACTAACTCTGCGGGTCAGCCCCAGCATTTT. Amino acid sequence: CASSMTNSAGQPQHF. The chain uses TRBV19 and TRBJ1-5, with unresolved D. The V end was cut by 3 bases, the J end by 6 bases, with 15 bases between. In germline, CDR1 is LNHDA, CDR2 SQIVND (reference sequence). This CDR3 spans 15 amino acids.